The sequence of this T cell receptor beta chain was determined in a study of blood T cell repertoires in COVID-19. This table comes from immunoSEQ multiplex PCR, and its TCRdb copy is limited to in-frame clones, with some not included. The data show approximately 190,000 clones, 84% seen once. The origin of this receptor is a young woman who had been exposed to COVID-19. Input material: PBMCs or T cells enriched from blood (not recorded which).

CDR3 DNA: TGTGCCAGCAGCTTGAGCGGGGGGCTCGAGACCCAGTACTTC. Encoded protein: CASSLSGGLETQYF. The J gene is TRBJ2-5, the V gene TRBV11-2, with 9 positions matching TRBD2. CDR3 length: 14 residues. CDR1 is SGHAT, CDR2 FQNNGV, per germline. The junction had 4 bases not matched to a gene; V was cut back by 3 bases and J by 5 bases.